This T cell receptor beta chain comes out of a study of regulatory T cells in long-lasting Graves disease. This clonotype appeared many times. The CDR3 covers 15 residues. Germline V gene lookup returns CDR1 SGHDT and CDR2 YYEEEE. Germline trimming cut 4 bases from V and 9 bases from J; bases unmatched to any gene: 15. Time point given: newly diagnosed GD, antithyroid drugs for less than 3 months. After RNA was extracted from PBMCs, the TCR library was made from it. Through Arm-PCR of CDR3 regions and iRepertoire HTBI primers, TCR beta libraries were built. TCRdb re-called the multiplex PCR reads with MiXCR, one entry per CDR3 protein. The sample carries about 530,000 distinct CDR3 sequences, about 16% recorded once. The sample also formed part of further work on T cells in Graves' hyperthyroidism and ophthalmopathy.

Sequenced material: peripheral blood mononuclear cells (PBMCs), taken at new diagnosis, from a patient treated with antithyroid drugs. This sequence was found in a woman in her forties or fifties with Graves disease. This rearrangement joins TRBV5-6 to TRBJ2-7; 8 bases align to TRBD1. The CDR3 coding sequence is TGTGCCAGCAGCATTACCGGGACAGGCGCCCTCGGGCAGTACTTC. It encodes CASSITGTGALGQYF.